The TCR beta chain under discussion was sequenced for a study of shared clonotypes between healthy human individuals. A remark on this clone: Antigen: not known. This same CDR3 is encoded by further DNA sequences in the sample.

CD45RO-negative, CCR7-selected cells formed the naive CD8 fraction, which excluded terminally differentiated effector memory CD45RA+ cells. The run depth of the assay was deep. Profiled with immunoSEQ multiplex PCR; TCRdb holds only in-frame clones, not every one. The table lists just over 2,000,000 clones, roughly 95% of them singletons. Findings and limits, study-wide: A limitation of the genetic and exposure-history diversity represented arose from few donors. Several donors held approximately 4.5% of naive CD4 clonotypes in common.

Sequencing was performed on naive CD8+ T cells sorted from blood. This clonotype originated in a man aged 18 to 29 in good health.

The CDR3 DNA reads TGTGCCAGCAGCCCGGGACAGGGAGGTCTAGAGACCCAGTACTTC. It encodes CASSPGQGGLETQYF. The chain links TRBV7-9 to TRBJ2-5; TRBD1 agrees at 9 bases. Germline loops: CDR1 SEHNR, CDR2 FQNEAQ (reference sequence). This CDR3 has 15 residues. Losses at the gene ends were 5 bases for V and 4 bases for J; bases not matched to a gene: 8.